This TCR beta chain originates from a study of T cell changes during pregnancy in multiple sclerosis. This table comes from immunoSEQ multiplex PCR, and its TCRdb copy is limited to in-frame clones, with some not included. The sample yields some 60,000 clones, approximately 90% seen once. Trimming took 3 bases from V and 11 from J, leaving 19 bases between them. The CDR3 length is 15 residues. The V gene's germline CDR1 is LNHDA and CDR2 SQIVND (reference sequence). The source material was peripheral blood, sampled in the first trimester of pregnancy. This TCR came from a female donor in good health, enrolled as a control in a pregnancy study. The chain combines TRBV19 with TRBJ1-4; a weak D match, TRBD1 (6 bases). CDR3 nucleotide sequence: TGTGCCAGTAGTATCGGCGGCAGGGGAGCGTGGAAACTGTTTTTT. Amino acid sequence: CASSIGGRGAWKLFF.